The 32 T cell receptor beta chains listed next were all sequenced from one sample in a study of blood T cell repertoires in COVID-19. Produced via immunoSEQ multiplex PCR; TCRdb's table is partial and in-frame only. The table lists over 200,000 clones, about nine tenths of them singletons. The sequenced material came from PBMCs or T cells enriched from blood (not recorded which). The source of these receptors is a man younger than 35 who had recovered from COVID-19.

This chain uses TRBV6-1 with TRBJ2-5; D not resolved. This CDR3 contains 16 residues. Per germline, CDR1 MNHNS and CDR2 SASEGT. V was trimmed by 0 bases and J by 7 bases, leaving 18 bases between them. The CDR3 coding sequence is TGTGCCAGCAGTGAAGCGCCTTGGCAGGCGACCCCGACCCAGTACTTC. Its translation: CASSEAPWQATPTQYF.

The chain links TRBV4-1 to TRBJ2-5, with D maybe TRBD2 (5 bases). The CDR3 is 14 amino acids. The V gene lost 0 bases and the J gene lost 3 bases, with 8 bases spanning the gap. CDR1 is MGHRA and CDR2 is YSYEKL in the germline V gene. The CDR3 region is CASSQEWREETQYF. CDR3 sequence (DNA): TGCGCCAGCAGCCAAGAATGGCGGGAAGAGACCCAGTACTTC.

The V and J genes are TRBV18 and TRBJ2-5; 9 positions match TRBD1. The CDR3 runs 15 residues. V was pared by 6 bases and J by 6 bases, with 11 bases of the junction left unmatched. Germline V gives CDR1 KGHSH, CDR2 LQKENI. The chain's CDR3 is CASSFGTGFMKTQYF. CDR3 DNA sequence: TGTGCCAGCTCGTTTGGGACAGGGTTTATGAAGACCCAGTACTTC.

The chain links TRBV28 to TRBJ1-2, with 8 nucleotides matching TRBD1. The J segment lost 6 bases and the V segment lost 5 bases, leaving 11 bases of the junction unmatched. Per the germline V gene, CDR1 is MDHEN and CDR2 is SYDVKM. This CDR3 is built from 15 residues. CDR3 protein: CASSRPEGTGDGYTF. DNA for the CDR3: TGTGCCAGCAGTCGCCCGGAAGGGACAGGCGATGGCTACACCTTC.

The CDR3 DNA sequence: TGCGCCAGCAGCTTGGGAGGTTCGCTCTATGGCTACACCTTC. It is translated as CASSLGGSLYGYTF. V is TRBV5-1 and J is TRBJ1-2; D ambiguous. Germline V gene sequence: CDR1 SGHRS, CDR2 YFSETQ. The ends were cut back, 0 bases at V and 4 bases at J, with 10 bases in the middle. This CDR3 has 14 residues.

This rearrangement joins TRBV4-1 to TRBJ2-7; 8 bases align to TRBD1. After removal of 3 bases from V and 0 bases from J, the junction contained 4 bases not matched to a gene. The CDR3 contains 15 residues. Per germline, CDR1 MGHRA and CDR2 YSYEKL. The CDR3 coding sequence is TGCGCCAGCAGCCAGGGACAGGCGAGCTCCTACGAGCAGTACTTC. This gives the protein CASSQGQASSYEQYF.

This clone occurred a few times. The chain combines TRBV9 with TRBJ2-2; tentatively, D is TRBD2 (5 bases). The CDR3 totals 16 residues. V dropped 0 bases and J dropped 4 bases, with 13 bases sitting between them. In germline, CDR1 is SGDLS, CDR2 YYNGEE. The CDR3 DNA is TGTGCCAGCAGCGTAGGTGTTTCAGAGGGCACCGGGGAGCTGTTTTTT. Residues: CASSVGVSEGTGELFF.

This chain uses TRBV11-3 with TRBJ2-1; D is perhaps TRBD2 (6 bases). Germline V gene sequence: CDR1 SGHNT, CDR2 YENEEA. The CDR3 is 15 residues long. Trimming took off 1 base at V and 2 bases at J, with 9 bases between the two ends. The CDR3 region is CASSLAGETYNEQFF. In DNA form, the CDR3 reads TGTGCCAGCAGCTTAGCGGGGGAGACCTACAATGAGCAGTTCTTC.

J is TRBJ1-2 and V is TRBV28, with 8 nucleotides matching TRBD1. CDR1 is MDHEN, CDR2 SYDVKM, per germline. CDR3 length: 13 residues. The junction had 3 bases not matched to a gene; V was cut back by 5 bases and J by 4 bases. CDR3 sequence: CASSDQGAYGYTF. The DNA of the CDR3 is TGTGCCAGCAGTGACCAGGGGGCCTATGGCTACACCTTC.

The chain recombines TRBV19 with TRBJ2-5; 7 bases map to TRBD2. Losses at the gene ends were 4 bases for V and 1 base for J; bases not matched to a gene: 15. Germline values: CDR1 LNHDA, CDR2 SQIVND (reference sequence). The CDR3 has 18 amino acids. CDR3 in DNA: TGTGCCAGTAGTACTCCGGTTGATAGCGGGTCACTCCAAGAGACCCAGTACTTC. It codes for CASSTPVDSGSLQETQYF.

This chain joins TRBV27 and TRBJ2-1, with D unclear. There are 15 residues in the CDR3. Trimming removed 0 bases at V and 5 bases at J, with 11 bases between. Germline V gene sequence: CDR1 MNHEY, CDR2 SMNVEV (reference sequence). This CDR3 reads CASSLSPRSHNEQFF. CDR3 DNA: TGTGCCAGCAGTTTATCCCCTAGAAGCCACAATGAGCAGTTCTTC.

The chain recombines TRBV5-5 with TRBJ1-1; unclear D gene. Germline-derived CDR1 and CDR2 are SGHKS and YYEKEE (reference sequence). The ends were cut back, 4 bases at V and 5 bases at J, with 15 bases in the middle. There are 14 residues in the CDR3. The DNA for the CDR3 is TGTGCCAGCAGCAGCAATTTGGGCAGGACTGAAGCTTTCTTT. Protein sequence: CASSSNLGRTEAFF.

The V gene is TRBV27, the J gene TRBJ1-1; the match to TRBD1 covers 7 bases. CDR1 and CDR2 (germline): MNHEY, SMNVEV (reference sequence). After removal of 5 bases from V and 1 base from J, the junction contained 7 bases not matched to a gene. The CDR3 is made up of 15 amino acids. CDR3 sequence reads: CASSPRTGRNTEAFF. DNA of the CDR3: TGTGCCAGCAGTCCACGGACAGGAAGGAACACTGAAGCTTTCTTT.

The V call is TRBV10-3, the J call TRBJ2-2, with 9 bases matching TRBD2. Germline CDR1 reads ENHRY; CDR2 reads SYGVKD. The CDR3 loop spans 18 amino acids. With 7 bases clipped from V and 0 bases from J, the junction kept 12 bases outside the gene matches. CDR3 sequence (DNA): TGTGCCATCAAGTCTGTTAGCGGGGGTTCCACGAACACCGGGGAGCTGTTTTTT. Translation: CAIKSVSGGSTNTGELFF.

This clone was picked up a small number of times. The chain combines TRBV12-3 or TRBV12-4 with TRBJ1-1; D not certain. CDR3 length: 13 residues. V shed 7 bases and J shed 0 bases, with 9 bases lying between them. The CDR3: CASTLEMNTEAFF. CDR3 coding DNA: TGTGCCAGCACCCTTGAGATGAACACTGAAGCTTTCTTT.

The genes are TRBV2 and TRBJ1-5, with D unclear. Germline CDR1 and CDR2: SNHLY and FYNNEI. V dropped 4 bases and J dropped 4 bases, with 8 bases sitting between them. The CDR3 spans 13 residues. The DNA of the CDR3 is TGTGCCAGCAGTGTCGTAGAGAATCAGCCCCAGCATTTT. This gives the protein CASSVVENQPQHF.

The chain joins TRBV12-3 or TRBV12-4 to TRBJ2-5; D unresolved. V was cut by 9 bases and J by 7 bases, with 15 bases left in between. This CDR3 is 12 amino acids long. The CDR3 DNA follows: TGTGCCAGGGGCCACGCTTGGCTGACCCAGTACTTC. Translation gives CARGHAWLTQYF.

V is TRBV19 and J is TRBJ2-5, with TRBD1 as a possible D gene (6 bases). The CDR3 spans 17 residues. From germline, CDR1 is LNHDA and CDR2 SQIVND (reference sequence). V shed 2 bases and J shed 2 bases, with 18 bases lying between them. CDR3 protein: CASSIHSGAVRQETQYF. CDR3 in DNA: TGTGCCAGTAGTATACACTCAGGGGCCGTACGGCAAGAGACCCAGTACTTC.

This clone has a single count. This sequence joins TRBV11-2 and TRBJ1-5; possible D gene TRBD1, 5 bases. Germline values: CDR1 SGHAT, CDR2 FQNNGV. This CDR3 has 13 residues. Trimming cost V 3 bases and J 5 bases, with 8 bases left between them. The CDR3 is CASSFQGDQPQHF. The CDR3 DNA reads TGTGCCAGCAGCTTCCAGGGTGATCAGCCCCAGCATTTT.

The chain has TRBV2 and TRBJ2-7, with unresolved D. Germline CDR1 and CDR2: SNHLY and FYNNEI. This CDR3 is 15 amino acids long. V lost 4 bases to trimming and J lost 2 bases, with 15 bases between them. This chain's CDR3 is CASSGADVATYEQYF. The CDR3 bases are TGTGCCAGCAGTGGTGCCGACGTAGCCACCTACGAGCAGTACTTC. Looking up the rest from reference TRBV2 and TRBJ2-7 gives the full variable domain: EPEVTQTPSHQVTQMGQEVILRCVPISNHLYFYWYRQILGQKVEFLVSFYNNEISEKSEIFDDQFSVERPDGSNFTLKIRSTKLEDSAMYFCASSGADVATYEQYFGPGTRLTVT.

As DNA, the CDR3 is TGTGCCACCAGCAGAGTCAGGACAGGGGGCTTCTACGAGCAGTACTTC. It codes for CATSRVRTGGFYEQYF. The rearrangement joins TRBV15 to TRBJ2-7; 11 nucleotides align to TRBD1. CDR3 length: 16 residues. V was clipped by 1 base and J by 3 bases; unmatched bases: 5. Looked up from germline, CDR1 is LNHNV and CDR2 is YYDKDF (reference sequence).

The chain joins TRBV6-5 to TRBJ1-2; 8 bases line up with TRBD1. The CDR3 length is 14 residues. The junction had 7 bases not matched to a gene; V was cut back by 6 bases and J by 4 bases. CDR1 and CDR2 (germline): MNHEY, SVGAGI. The DNA of the CDR3 is TGTGCCAGCAGGAGAGGGACAGGCATCTATGGCTACACCTTC. Translating gives CASRRGTGIYGYTF.

This clone was detected only a few times. The gene calls are TRBV18 and TRBJ1-5; D gene ambiguous. The CDR3 sequence is 14 residues long. The V end was cut by 6 bases, the J end by 0 bases, with 9 bases between. Germline lookup yields CDR1 KGHSH and CDR2 LQKENI. CDR3 protein: CASSETYSNQPQHF. The CDR3 DNA sequence: TGTGCCAGCTCCGAAACATATAGCAATCAGCCCCAGCATTTT.

On this clone: Other DNA variants within this sample encode the same CDR3. V and J are TRBV12-3 or TRBV12-4 and TRBJ1-1; 7 nucleotides align to TRBD1. The ends lost 2 bases at V and 4 bases at J; junction bases unmatched: 1. CDR3 size: 13 residues. CDR3 nucleotides: TGTGCCAGCAGTTTACAGGGGGGCACTGAAGCTTTCTTT. Protein sequence: CASSLQGGTEAFF.

The genes are TRBV5-1 and TRBJ2-7; D is undetermined. With 7 bases removed from V and 2 bases from J, the gap between germline ends came to 7 bases. CDR3 size: 11 residues. Germline V gives CDR1 SGHRS, CDR2 YFSETQ. This chain's CDR3 is CASSAAYEQYF. Written as DNA, the CDR3 is TGCGCCAGCTCCGCGGCCTACGAGCAGTACTTC.

The chain employs TRBV5-1 and TRBJ2-3, with 10 bases that match TRBD2. The germline gives CDR1 SGHRS, CDR2 YFSETQ. Trimming removed 3 bases from V and 4 bases from J; junction bases left unmatched: 11. The CDR3 spans 17 residues. The chain's CDR3 is CASSSPGSGGASDTQYF. CDR3 nucleotide sequence: TGCGCCAGCAGCTCCCCGGGAAGCGGGGGGGCCTCAGATACGCAGTATTTT.

The rearrangement uses TRBV7-9 and TRBJ2-7, with D possibly being TRBD2 (5 bases). Germline V CDR1 and CDR2: SEHNR, FQNEAQ (reference sequence). This CDR3 has 12 amino acids. Between the trimmed V and J ends, which lost 5 bases and 3 bases, there was a span of 8 bases. The CDR3 is CASSRTSYEQYF. CDR3 bases: TGTGCCAGCAGCCGAACTAGCTACGAGCAGTACTTC.

This chain connects TRBV19 to TRBJ2-5; perhaps TRBD2 as D (5 bases). V gave up 6 bases and J gave up 4 bases, with 15 bases separating them. Per the germline V gene, CDR1 is LNHDA and CDR2 is SQIVND (reference sequence). The CDR3 extends over 14 amino acids. The CDR3 nucleotides are TGTGCCAGTAGCGGGTGGTTGGCGGGAGAGACCCAGTACTTC. Protein: CASSGWLAGETQYF. The whole variable domain, filled in from reference TRBV19 and TRBJ2-5, reads DGGITQSPKYLFRKEGQNVTLSCEQNLNHDAMYWYRQDPGQGLRLIYYSQIVNDFQKGDIAEGYSVSREKKESFPLTVTSAQKNPTAFYLCASSGWLAGETQYFGPGTRLLVL.

The chain uses TRBV24-1 and TRBJ2-3; possibly TRBD1 for D (5 bases). The CDR3 contains 13 residues. The V end lost 4 bases, the J end lost 4 bases, and 8 bases lay between the germline ends. Looked up from germline, CDR1 is KGHDR and CDR2 is SFDVKD. CDR3 DNA sequence: TGTGCCACCAGTGAGGGGCTACCAGATACGCAGTATTTT. This translates into CATSEGLPDTQYF.

This chain joins TRBV5-1 and TRBJ2-1; TRBD1 matches at 8 bases. Germline CDR1 SGHRS, CDR2 YFSETQ. V was pared by 4 bases and J by 2 bases, with 11 bases of the junction left unmatched. This CDR3 is built from 17 residues. This chain's CDR3 is CASSPSSGTGPYNEQFF. DNA of the CDR3: TGCGCCAGCAGCCCTTCGTCAGGGACAGGCCCCTACAATGAGCAGTTCTTC.

The chain combines TRBV7-2 with TRBJ2-5; a possible D gene is TRBD2 (5 bases). This CDR3 is 15 amino acids long. Germline CDR1 and CDR2: SGHTA and FQGNSA. Trimming pared 1 base from V and 5 bases from J, leaving 14 bases between. The CDR3 sequence: CASSLGVSSGETQYF. The CDR3 nucleotides read TGTGCCAGCAGCTTAGGGGTCAGTTCGGGGGAGACCCAGTACTTC.

V is TRBV11-2 and J is TRBJ1-3, with TRBD1 matching over 7 bases. Germline V lookup: CDR1 SGHAT, CDR2 FQNNGV. V lost 0 bases to trimming and J lost 3 bases; unmatched junction nucleotides: 5. The CDR3 loop spans 16 amino acids. The CDR3 protein is CASSLDRTGLGNTIYF. The CDR3 coding sequence is TGTGCCAGCAGCTTAGATAGGACAGGCCTTGGAAACACCATATATTTT. Complete variable domain (other parts from reference TRBV11-2 and TRBJ1-3): EAGVAQSPRYKIIEKRQSVAFWCNPISGHATLYWYQQILGQGPKLLIQFQNNGVVDDSQLPKDRFSAERLKGVDSTLKIQPAKLEDSAVYLCASSLDRTGLGNTIYFGEGSWLTVV.